What follows are 32 T cell receptor beta chains derived from one specimen sequenced in a study of cytotoxic CD8 clonotypes in ibrutinib-treated CLL. Method: immunoSEQ multiplex PCR; TCRdb's copy keeps in-frame clones and lacks some. The data contain roughly 53,000 clones, nearly 55% of them singletons. This specimen was PBMCs, taken at disease progression, from a patient treated with ibrutinib. The receptors stem from a human donor with chronic lymphocytic leukemia.

The chain has TRBV5-6 and TRBJ1-5; D might be TRBD1 (5 bases). Germline CDR1 SGHDT, CDR2 YYEEEE. The CDR3 runs to 13 residues. Trimming cost V 4 bases and J 4 bases, with 9 bases left between them. CDR3 nucleotides: TGTGCCAGCAGCGGGAGGGGAAATCAGCCCCAGCATTTT. It translates to CASSGRGNQPQHF.

The J gene is TRBJ1-2, the V gene TRBV9; TRBD1 aligns across 10 bases. Germline CDR1 reads SGDLS; CDR2 reads YYNGEE. This CDR3 spans 17 amino acids. After removal of 3 bases from V and 0 bases from J, the junction contained 8 bases not matched to a gene. In DNA form, the CDR3 reads TGTGCCAGCAGCGACGGACCGGGACAGGGGCCTAACTATGGCTACACCTTC. Translating it yields CASSDGPGQGPNYGYTF. The entire variable domain, with the rest obtained from reference TRBV9 and TRBJ1-2, is as follows: DSGVTQTPKHLITATGQRVTLRCSPRSGDLSVYWYQQSLDQGLQFLIQYYNGEERAKGNILERFSAQQFPDLHSELNLSSLELGDSALYFCASSDGPGQGPNYGYTFGSGTRLTVV.

CDR3 loop: CASSPRSGDEKLFF. CDR3 sequence (DNA): TGTGCCAGCTCACCCCGGAGCGGAGATGAAAAACTGTTTTTT. This chain joins TRBV18 and TRBJ1-4; D is uncertain. The ends were cut back, 3 bases at V and 6 bases at J, with 11 bases in the middle. Germline CDR1 KGHSH, CDR2 LQKENI. This CDR3 comprises 14 residues.

The rearrangement joins TRBV25-1 to TRBJ1-6; perhaps TRBD1 as D (6 bases). V was shortened by 9 bases and J by 2 bases, with 14 bases between the two germline ends. Looked up from germline, CDR1 is MGHDK and CDR2 is SYGVNS. CDR3 length: 15 amino acids. The CDR3 reads CASTKGGPYNSPLHF. The CDR3 nucleotides are TGTGCCAGTACGAAGGGGGGGCCCTATAATTCACCCCTCCACTTT.

This sequence joins TRBV5-1 and TRBJ1-5; TRBD1 matches at 11 bases. The CDR3 length is 15 residues. The V gene's germline CDR1 is SGHRS and CDR2 YFSETQ. With V trimmed by 4 bases and J by 2 bases, 2 bases remained unmatched. CDR3 residues: CASSPGQGGNQPQHF. The CDR3 DNA reads as TGCGCCAGCAGCCCGGGACAGGGGGGCAATCAGCCCCAGCATTTT. Filled out from reference TRBV5-1 and TRBJ1-5, the complete variable domain reads KAGVTQTPRYLIKTRGQQVTLSCSPISGHRSVSWYQQTPGQGLQFLFEYFSETQRNKGNFPGRFSGRQFSNSRSEMNVSTLELGDSALYLCASSPGQGGNQPQHFGDGTRLSIL.

This chain links TRBV28 with TRBJ1-1, with D perhaps TRBD1 (6 bases). Germline V gives CDR1 MDHEN, CDR2 SYDVKM. This CDR3 has 15 residues. Trimming removed 0 bases at V and 4 bases at J, with 12 bases between. The CDR3 reads CASSLWKGVGTEAFF. The CDR3 nucleotides read TGTGCCAGCAGTTTATGGAAGGGGGTAGGCACTGAAGCTTTCTTT.

The chain recombines TRBV27 with TRBJ1-6, with 7 positions matching TRBD1. Unmatched junction bases numbered 6, after V lost 6 bases and J lost 7 bases. CDR3 length: 14 amino acids. Germline V gives CDR1 MNHEY, CDR2 SMNVEV (reference sequence). The CDR3 bases are TGTGCCAGCAGACGGGACAGTCCAAATTCACCCCTCCACTTT. It is translated as CASRRDSPNSPLHF.

This chain links TRBV15 with TRBJ2-5; D call uncertain. TRBJ2-7 explains the end of the DNA better; the J call may be wrong. Germline values: CDR1 LNHNV, CDR2 YYDKDF (reference sequence). This CDR3 spans 15 amino acids. The CDR3: CATSRDPVSGYEQYF. DNA of the CDR3: TGTGCCACCAGCAGAGATCCGGTGTCTGGATACGAGCAGTACTTC.

The chain carries TRBV5-6 and TRBJ1-1, with 9 positions matching TRBD1. Germline trimming cut 0 bases from V and 1 base from J; bases unmatched to any gene: 1. The CDR3 is made up of 15 amino acids. Germline-derived CDR1 and CDR2 are SGHDT and YYEEEE. In DNA form, the CDR3 reads TGTGCCAGCAGCTTGGTGGACAGGGGGAACACTGAAGCTTTCTTT. It yields the protein CASSLVDRGNTEAFF.

CDR3 in DNA: TGCGCCAGCAGCCAAGAGGGGCCCTTGGTAGGCGGACACACCATATATTTT. This encodes CASSQEGPLVGGHTIYF. The rearrangement links TRBV4-1 to TRBJ1-3; D possibly corresponds to TRBD1 (5 bases). Germline V CDR1 and CDR2: MGHRA, YSYEKL. This CDR3 comprises 17 residues. V was pared by 0 bases and J by 8 bases, with 20 bases between.

The rearrangement joins TRBV27 to TRBJ1-6; the D gene is possibly TRBD1 (5 bases). The CDR3 spans 15 residues. From germline, CDR1 is MNHEY and CDR2 SMNVEV (reference sequence). The ends were cut back, 0 bases at V and 4 bases at J, with 7 bases in the middle. CDR3 nucleotides: TGTGCCAGCAGTTTATCGGGGCAGTATAATTCACCCCTCCACTTT. It codes for CASSLSGQYNSPLHF.

This clone was detected once. The rearrangement links TRBV28 to TRBJ1-5, with D unresolved. The CDR3 covers 15 residues. Germline V lookup: CDR1 MDHEN, CDR2 SYDVKM. V was clipped by 3 bases and J by 2 bases, with 11 bases between them. The CDR3 here is CASSLIAGGNQPQHF. DNA for the CDR3: TGTGCCAGCAGTTTGATCGCCGGGGGCAATCAGCCCCAGCATTTT.

The J gene is TRBJ1-5, the V gene TRBV9; 10 bases map to TRBD1. V shed 2 bases and J 6 bases; nucleotides not matched to a gene: 5. CDR1 is SGDLS and CDR2 is YYNGEE in the germline V gene. This CDR3 is built from 15 residues. This chain's CDR3 is CASSVGTGEGQPQHF. The CDR3 coding sequence is TGTGCCAGCAGCGTCGGGACAGGGGAGGGTCAGCCCCAGCATTTT.

This rearrangement joins TRBV4-1 to TRBJ1-2; D is possibly TRBD1 (5 bases). Deletions cut 3 bases from V and 8 bases from J, with 16 bases between. From germline, CDR1 is MGHRA and CDR2 YSYEKL. This CDR3 comprises 14 residues. CDR3 DNA: TGCGCCAGCAGCCAGAACCAGGGTGGGGACGGCTACACCTTC. This gives the protein CASSQNQGGDGYTF.

The chain has TRBV9 and TRBJ2-2; 7 bases agree with TRBD1. CDR1 is SGDLS and CDR2 is YYNGEE in the germline V gene. The CDR3 loop spans 16 amino acids. With 4 bases clipped from V and 6 bases from J, the junction kept 12 bases outside the gene matches. Written as DNA, the CDR3 is TGTGCCAGCAGCCCCTTTCTAGGGGGCGAGGCCGGGGAGCTGTTTTTT. Translated: CASSPFLGGEAGELFF.

The gene calls are TRBV4-2 and TRBJ1-1; D unclear. V was clipped by 1 base and J by 1 base, with 10 bases between them. Germline CDR1 is LGHNA and CDR2 is YNFKEQ. This CDR3 comprises 15 residues. CDR3 amino acids: CASSQGAHENTEAFF. DNA of the CDR3: TGTGCCAGCAGCCAAGGGGCACACGAGAACACTGAAGCTTTCTTT.

This clone was seen a handful of times. The chain is built from TRBV4-2 and TRBJ2-1, with 11 bases matching TRBD2. The CDR3 runs to 18 residues. Germline CDR1 is LGHNA and CDR2 is YNFKEQ. J was trimmed by 5 bases and V by 6 bases; bases with no gene match: 15. The CDR3 coding sequence is TGTGCCAGCAGTTCGGGGGGACTAGCGGAGTCCGTCCACAATGAGCAGTTCTTC. Its protein product is CASSSGGLAESVHNEQFF.

The V gene is TRBV4-1, the J gene TRBJ2-7; 8 bases are a match to TRBD1. This CDR3 spans 14 amino acids. Germline V gene sequence: CDR1 MGHRA, CDR2 YSYEKL. V dropped 0 bases and J dropped 3; count of bases not matched to a gene: 1. CDR3 DNA sequence: TGCGCCAGCAGCCAAGAGGACAGGGACTACGAGCAGTACTTC. This encodes CASSQEDRDYEQYF.

The V gene is TRBV2, the J gene TRBJ1-2, with D unresolved. The CDR3 is 15 residues long. From germline, CDR1 is SNHLY and CDR2 FYNNEI. Trimming left V 1 base short and J 1 base short, with 10 bases between. CDR3 residues: CASSEGAQINYGYTF. CDR3 nucleotides: TGTGCCAGCAGTGAAGGCGCGCAGATTAACTATGGCTACACCTTC.

In its sample, this clone was seen a few times. This chain joins TRBV11-1 and TRBJ1-1, with a weak D call TRBD1 (6 bases). Germline V CDR1 and CDR2: SGHAT, FQDESV (reference sequence). V lost 0 bases and J 2 bases, leaving 10 bases between the germline ends. This CDR3 contains 15 residues. As DNA, the CDR3 is TGTGCCAGCAGCTTAGCCGGCAGGGGAAACACTGAAGCTTTCTTT. This gives the protein CASSLAGRGNTEAFF.

The J gene is TRBJ2-7, the V gene TRBV11-2; D assignment may be TRBD1 or TRBD2 (6 bases each). V gave up 1 base and J gave up 4 bases, with 17 bases separating them. The CDR3 has 16 residues. Germline loops: CDR1 SGHAT, CDR2 FQNNGV. The CDR3 reads CASSLGSGAQIYEQYF. CDR3 bases: TGTGCCAGCAGCTTAGGGTCGGGGGCGCAAATTTACGAGCAGTACTTC.

This chain uses TRBV2 with TRBJ1-6; D is ambiguous. V dropped 2 bases and J dropped 7 bases, with 12 bases sitting between them. Germline lookup yields CDR1 SNHLY and CDR2 FYNNEI. The CDR3 totals 15 residues. DNA for the CDR3: TGTGCCAGCAGTGAACTAAGGGAGCGGAATTCACCCCTCCACTTT. Encoded protein: CASSELRERNSPLHF.

This chain uses TRBV7-2 with TRBJ1-2; TRBD1 agrees at 10 bases. The V gene's germline CDR1 is SGHTA and CDR2 FQGNSA. The junction had 16 bases not matched to a gene; V was cut back by 5 bases and J by 7 bases. The CDR3 length is 17 residues. CDR3 sequence: CASSVYGQGQGRVGYTF. CDR3 in DNA: TGTGCCAGCAGCGTTTATGGGCAGGGACAGGGGCGCGTTGGCTACACCTTC. Variable domain in full (rest from reference TRBV7-2 and TRBJ1-2): GAGVSQSPSNKVTEKGKDVELRCDPISGHTALYWYRQSLGQGLEFLIYFQGNSAPDKSGLPSDRFSAERTGGSVSTLTIQRTQQEDSAVYLCASSVYGQGQGRVGYTFGSGTRLTVV.

V gene TRBV29-1 combines with J gene TRBJ1-1; D remains ambiguous. Trimming removed 6 bases at V and 0 bases at J, with 17 bases between. The CDR3 is made up of 15 amino acids. The germline CDR1 and CDR2 sequences are SQVTM and ANQGSEA. The CDR3 nucleotides read TGCAGCGTCCAAATTACTAGGACGGTGAACACTGAAGCTTTCTTT. Translating gives CSVQITRTVNTEAFF.

This sequence joins TRBV5-1 and TRBJ2-3; D is undetermined. V shed 5 bases and J shed 5 bases, with 12 bases lying between them. The CDR3 runs to 13 residues. Looked up from germline, CDR1 is SGHRS and CDR2 is YFSETQ. The CDR3 DNA sequence: TGCGCCAGCAGGGTAGACACTCTAGATACGCAGTATTTT. Translating gives CASRVDTLDTQYF.

The chain combines TRBV5-6 with TRBJ2-5; weak D call: TRBD2 (6 bases). This CDR3 is 14 amino acids long. Trimming took off 3 bases at V and 4 bases at J, with 13 bases between the two ends. Looked up from germline, CDR1 is SGHDT and CDR2 is YYEEEE. This CDR3 reads CASSWGTGGETQYF. CDR3 coding DNA: TGTGCCAGCAGCTGGGGGACCGGGGGAGAGACCCAGTACTTC.

J is TRBJ2-7 and V is TRBV7-9; D gene unclear. Germline V gene lookup returns CDR1 SEHNR and CDR2 FQNEAQ (reference sequence). Trimming removed 3 bases from V and 7 bases from J, with 13 bases in between. The CDR3 is 13 amino acids. CDR3 nucleotide sequence: TGTGCCAGCAGCTTTTTTCCCCTTTATGAGCAGTACTTC. Translated: CASSFFPLYEQYF. Full variable domain (rest looked up from reference TRBV7-9 and TRBJ2-7): DTGVSQNPRHKITKRGQNVTFRCDPISEHNRLYWYRQTLGQGPEFLTYFQNEAQLEKSRLLSDRFSAERPKGSFSTLEIQRTEQGDSAMYLCASSFFPLYEQYFGPGTRLTVT.

The V call is TRBV4-3, the J call TRBJ2-2, with D unclear. V dropped 0 bases and J dropped 3 bases, with 11 bases sitting between them. The CDR3 has 16 amino acids. Germline assignment: CDR1 LGHNA and CDR2 YSLEER. CDR3 amino acids: CASSQDLRVDTGELFF. In nucleotides, the CDR3 is TGCGCCAGCAGCCAAGATTTAAGGGTGGACACCGGGGAGCTGTTTTTT.

This clone was found once. V usage is TRBV4-2 and J usage is TRBJ2-3; 7 bases line up with TRBD2. The trim removed 0 bases at V and 6 bases at J, leaving 9 bases unmatched. The CDR3 length is 16 residues. Per germline, CDR1 LGHNA and CDR2 YNFKEQ. As DNA, the CDR3 is TGTGCCAGCAGCCAAGATTTCGCGGGAGCTGTGGATACGCAGTATTTT. It specifies CASSQDFAGAVDTQYF.

The V call is TRBV5-1, the J call TRBJ2-7; D remains unclear. V lost 4 bases and J 4 bases, leaving 6 bases between the germline ends. The CDR3 is made up of 11 amino acids. Per the germline V gene, CDR1 is SGHRS and CDR2 is YFSETQ. The CDR3 region has the DNA TGCGCCAGCAGCCAGAATTACGAGCAGTACTTC. Translation gives CASSQNYEQYF.

This clone has at least ten counts. This sequence joins TRBV6-5 and TRBJ1-1; no clear D gene. Trimming took 1 base from V and 0 from J, leaving 3 bases between them. This CDR3 is built from 13 residues. Germline CDR1 MNHEY, CDR2 SVGAGI. The CDR3, as DNA: TGTGCCAGCAGTTACTACATGAACACTGAAGCTTTCTTT. This codes for CASSYYMNTEAFF.

This clone was detected only a few times. The chain links TRBV6-5 to TRBJ1-2; TRBD1 agrees at 7 bases. This CDR3 region has 14 residues. Trimming cost V 6 bases and J 8 bases; bases outside gene matches: 12. Germline CDR1 and CDR2: MNHEY and SVGAGI. CDR3 region: CASSLTDRAVGYTF. CDR3 in DNA: TGTGCCAGCAGCCTCACCGACAGGGCGGTAGGCTACACCTTC.